Listed below are T cell receptor beta chains from one sample, sequenced in a study of identical twins. TCRdb itself ran the 5' RACE reads through MiXCR, one entry per CDR3 protein. The sample records about 200,000 distinct CDR3 sequences, around a sixth being singletons. These same records also appear under a second study, on T cells expressing NK-cell markers.

Material: CD8+ T cells sorted from blood. Receptors were obtained from a woman younger than 30 in good health. Each CDR3 is given with its conserved first and last residue. Each record gives: J gene, D gene, V gene, clone size, CDR3 length, CDR3 protein, CDR3 DNA. The D gene is left open where the match is weak. The size of a clone is reported for some rows only, either as once, few or many, or as a class for expanded clones.

J gene: TRBJ2-7; D gene: TRBD2; V gene: TRBV11-2; clone size: -; CDR3 length: 18; CDR3 protein: CASSLVYRAGLGYYEQYF; CDR3 DNA: TGTGCCAGCAGCTTAGTGTATCGGGCCGGACTAGGCTACTACGAGCAGTACTTC
J gene: TRBJ2-3; D gene: -; V gene: TRBV7-9; clone size: few; CDR3 length: 12; CDR3 protein: CASSGRTDTQYF; CDR3 DNA: TGTGCCAGCAGCGGGAGAACAGATACGCAGTATTTT
J gene: TRBJ2-2; D gene: -; V gene: TRBV9; clone size: few; CDR3 length: 17; CDR3 protein: CASSVAKAGFTAGELFF; CDR3 DNA: TGTGCCAGCAGCGTAGCTAAGGCAGGGTTTACGGCCGGGGAGCTGTTTTTT
J gene: TRBJ1-1; D gene: TRBD1; V gene: TRBV5-4; clone size: few; CDR3 length: 24; CDR3 protein: CASSLAGPRPIHMGQGLREAEAFF; CDR3 DNA: TGTGCCAGCAGCTTGGCCGGACCACGCCCCATCCATATGGGACAGGGGCTTCGGGAGGCTGAAGCTTTCTTT
J gene: TRBJ2-1; D gene: TRBD2; V gene: TRBV9; clone size: -; CDR3 length: 17; CDR3 protein: CASSTPASGSSYNEQFF; CDR3 DNA: TGTGCCAGCAGCACCCCCGCCAGCGGGAGTTCCTACAATGAGCAGTTCTTC
J gene: TRBJ2-5; D gene: -; V gene: TRBV10-3; clone size: -; CDR3 length: 13; CDR3 protein: CAISHPGKETQYF; CDR3 DNA: TGTGCCATCAGCCATCCAGGGAAGGAGACCCAGTACTTC
J gene: TRBJ2-2; D gene: -; V gene: TRBV18; clone size: few; CDR3 length: 13; CDR3 protein: CASSPSSIGELFF; CDR3 DNA: TGTGCCAGCTCACCATCGAGTATCGGGGAGCTGTTTTTT
J gene: TRBJ2-3; D gene: -; V gene: TRBV12-3/TRBV12-4; clone size: -; CDR3 length: 14; CDR3 protein: CASSYPNRADTQYF; CDR3 DNA: TGTGCCAGCAGTTACCCCAACAGGGCAGATACGCAGTATTTT
J gene: TRBJ1-1; D gene: -; V gene: TRBV14; clone size: -; CDR3 length: 13; CDR3 protein: CASSQDPYTEAFF; CDR3 DNA: TGTGCCAGCAGCCAAGATCCGTACACTGAAGCTTTCTTT
J gene: TRBJ2-7; D gene: -; V gene: TRBV29-1; clone size: many; CDR3 length: 11; CDR3 protein: CSVESSSEQYF; CDR3 DNA: TGCAGCGTTGAATCGAGCTCCGAGCAGTACTTC
J gene: TRBJ2-1; D gene: -; V gene: TRBV27; clone size: -; CDR3 length: 14; CDR3 protein: CASSFSPGLAEQFF; CDR3 DNA: TGTGCCAGCAGTTTTAGTCCCGGGTTAGCTGAGCAGTTCTTC
J gene: TRBJ2-7; D gene: -; V gene: TRBV9; clone size: few; CDR3 length: 14; CDR3 protein: CASSVGPTSYEQYF; CDR3 DNA: TGTGCCAGCAGCGTAGGTCCAACCTCCTACGAGCAGTACTTC
J gene: TRBJ2-3; D gene: TRBD1; V gene: TRBV5-1; clone size: few; CDR3 length: 15; CDR3 protein: CASSPWDQGADTQYF; CDR3 DNA: TGCGCCAGCAGCCCCTGGGACCAGGGGGCAGATACGCAGTATTTT
J gene: TRBJ1-6; D gene: -; V gene: TRBV12-3/TRBV12-4; clone size: -; CDR3 length: 14; CDR3 protein: CASSLATGNSPLHF; CDR3 DNA: TGTGCCAGCAGTTTAGCAACGGGGAACTCACCCCTCCACTTT
J gene: TRBJ2-1; D gene: TRBD2; V gene: TRBV24-1; clone size: -; CDR3 length: 15; CDR3 protein: CATSEKRGPHDEQFF; CDR3 DNA: TGTGCCACCAGTGAAAAGCGGGGGCCCCATGATGAGCAGTTCTTC
J gene: TRBJ2-1; D gene: -; V gene: TRBV3-1; clone size: medium-sized; CDR3 length: 14; CDR3 protein: CASSQDWGNNEQFF; CDR3 DNA: TGTGCCAGCAGCCAAGATTGGGGGAATAATGAGCAGTTCTTC
J gene: TRBJ1-2; D gene: -; V gene: TRBV7-9; clone size: -; CDR3 length: 16; CDR3 protein: CASSSTLTGIPYGYTF; CDR3 DNA: TGTGCCAGCAGCTCAACCTTGACAGGAATACCCTATGGCTACACCTTC
J gene: TRBJ2-2; D gene: -; V gene: TRBV12-5; clone size: -; CDR3 length: 13; CDR3 protein: CASGVEVGGELFF; CDR3 DNA: TGTGCTAGTGGTGTTGAGGTTGGTGGGGAGCTGTTTTTT